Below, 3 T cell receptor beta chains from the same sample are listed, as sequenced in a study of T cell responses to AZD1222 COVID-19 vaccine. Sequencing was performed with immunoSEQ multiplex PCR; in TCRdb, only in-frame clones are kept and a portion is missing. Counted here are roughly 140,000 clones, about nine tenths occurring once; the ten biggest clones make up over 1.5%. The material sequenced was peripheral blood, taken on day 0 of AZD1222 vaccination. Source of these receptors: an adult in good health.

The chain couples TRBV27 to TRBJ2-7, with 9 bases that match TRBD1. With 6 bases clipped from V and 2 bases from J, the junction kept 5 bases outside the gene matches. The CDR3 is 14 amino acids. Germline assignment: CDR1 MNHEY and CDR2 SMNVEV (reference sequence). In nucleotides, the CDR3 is TGTGCCAGCAGCGGACAGGGGACCACCTACGAGCAGTACTTC. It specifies CASSGQGTTYEQYF.

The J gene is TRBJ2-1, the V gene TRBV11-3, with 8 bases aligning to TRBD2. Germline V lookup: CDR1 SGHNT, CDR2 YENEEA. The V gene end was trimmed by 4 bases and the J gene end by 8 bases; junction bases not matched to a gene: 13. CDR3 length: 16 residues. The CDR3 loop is CASSSRRGGLVDEQFF. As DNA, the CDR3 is TGTGCCAGCAGCTCCCGACGGGGGGGATTGGTTGATGAGCAGTTCTTC.

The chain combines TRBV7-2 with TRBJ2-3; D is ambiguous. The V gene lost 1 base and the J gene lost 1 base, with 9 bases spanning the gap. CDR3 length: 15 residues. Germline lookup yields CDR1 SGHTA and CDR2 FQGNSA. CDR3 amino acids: CASSLEVRGTDTQYF. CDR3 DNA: TGTGCCAGCAGCTTAGAAGTCCGGGGCACAGATACGCAGTATTTT. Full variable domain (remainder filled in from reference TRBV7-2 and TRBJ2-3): GAGVSQSPSNKVTEKGKDVELRCDPISGHTALYWYRQSLGQGLEFLIYFQGNSAPDKSGLPSDRFSAERTGGSVSTLTIQRTQQEDSAVYLCASSLEVRGTDTQYFGPGTRLTVL.